These 2 T cell receptor beta chains originate from one sample sequenced in a study of glioma-infiltrating T cells. Using RNA template, CDR3s of TCR alpha and beta were amplified with iRepertoire arm-PCR. MiXCR was run by TCRdb on the multiplex PCR reads, yielding one entry per CDR3 protein. The sample includes 100,000 to 150,000 distinct CDR3 sequences, around a quarter of them seen just once. The sample consisted of glioma tissue, nonneoplastic brain tissue, or PBMCs (not recorded which). Receptor source: a human donor with low-grade glioma or glioblastoma, undergoing nonglioma brain surgery, or in good health (not recorded which).

This clonotype was seen many times. The DNA for the CDR3 is TGCAGTGCTAGATCAACAGGGGATCAAGAGACCCAGTACTTC. Its translation: CSARSTGDQETQYF. The rearrangement uses TRBV20-1 and TRBJ2-5, with TRBD1 matching 7 bases. The V and J ends lost 2 bases and 2 bases, in that order; junction bases with no gene match: 5. The CDR3 spans 14 residues. Germline values: CDR1 DFQATT, CDR2 SNEGSKA (reference sequence).

This chain connects TRBV7-9 to TRBJ2-1; D not certain. The CDR3 spans 14 residues. CDR1 SEHNR and CDR2 FQNEAQ come from the germline V gene (reference sequence). Between the trimmed V and J ends, which lost 5 bases and 8 bases, there was a span of 16 bases. The CDR3 loop is CASSLTARTDEQFF. DNA of the CDR3: TGTGCCAGCAGCCTCACCGCCAGGACCGATGAGCAGTTCTTC.